What follows are 24 T cell receptor beta chains derived from one specimen sequenced in a study of blood T cell repertoires in COVID-19. Only in-frame clones appear in the TCRdb table, and some are missing; sequencing was by immunoSEQ multiplex PCR. The profile shows about 40,000 clones, just under 85% of them singletons. The sample was peripheral blood. These receptors were obtained from a woman aged 60-70 years with acute or convalescent COVID-19.

The chain employs TRBV19 and TRBJ1-5; possible D gene TRBD1, 6 bases. Germline V gene lookup returns CDR1 LNHDA and CDR2 SQIVND (reference sequence). V lost 6 bases and J 4 bases, leaving 16 bases between the germline ends. The CDR3 covers 15 residues. DNA for the CDR3: TGTGCCAGTAGAATTGGGGGGGGCTCGAATCAGCCCCAGCATTTT. Protein product: CASRIGGGSNQPQHF.

The CDR3, as DNA: TGTGCCAGCAGCGTAGATACTAGCGGGAGATCCTACAATGAGCAGTTCTTC. Its translation: CASSVDTSGRSYNEQFF. This sequence joins TRBV9 and TRBJ2-1, with TRBD2 matching 11 bases. The CDR3 runs to 17 residues. CDR1 SGDLS and CDR2 YYNGEE come from the germline V gene. V trimming: 0 bases; J trimming: 1 base; junction bases outside the gene matches: 3.

The chain links TRBV5-6 to TRBJ1-2, with D possibly being TRBD1 (5 bases). V was cut by 0 bases and J by 10 bases, with 13 bases left in between. CDR3 length equals 13 residues. Germline CDR1 and CDR2: SGHDT and YYEEEE. CDR3 amino acids: CASSLAQGSIYTF. As DNA, the CDR3 is TGTGCCAGCAGCTTGGCCCAGGGAAGTATCTACACCTTC.

The J gene is TRBJ2-1, the V gene TRBV7-9, with 8 bases matching TRBD2. Germline CDR1 is SEHNR and CDR2 is FQNEAQ (reference sequence). CDR3 length: 15 residues. Trimming cost V 5 bases and J 2 bases; bases outside gene matches: 5. CDR3 DNA: TGTGCCAGCAGCGCCCGTAGCGGGGCCTACAATGAGCAGTTCTTC. Amino acids: CASSARSGAYNEQFF.

The rearrangement links TRBV2 to TRBJ1-2, with 9 bases lining up with TRBD1. J gave up 5 bases and V 7 bases, and 8 bases lay outside the gene matches. Germline assignment: CDR1 SNHLY and CDR2 FYNNEI. The length of the CDR3 is 14 residues. The CDR3 is CASTQTGGSYGYTF. The CDR3 coding sequence is TGTGCCAGCACGCAGACAGGGGGTAGTTATGGCTACACCTTC.

The genes are TRBV5-1 and TRBJ1-1, with 7 bases identical to TRBD1. This CDR3 is built from 15 residues. The germline CDR1 and CDR2 sequences are SGHRS and YFSETQ. Trimming took 3 bases from V and 0 from J; bases not matched to a gene: 5. Here the CDR3 reads CASSYMGQMNTEAFF. The CDR3 nucleotides are TGCGCCAGCAGCTACATGGGACAGATGAACACTGAAGCTTTCTTT.

The chain joins TRBV28 to TRBJ1-1, with a weak D call TRBD1 (6 bases). CDR1 MDHEN and CDR2 SYDVKM come from the germline V gene. Between the trimmed V and J ends, which lost 4 bases and 0 bases, there was a span of 15 bases. The CDR3 is 16 residues long. CDR3 bases: TGTGCCAGCAGTTCCCCAGCGGGGGGGCTGAACACTGAAGCTTTCTTT. This translates into CASSSPAGGLNTEAFF.

The chain combines TRBV18 with TRBJ1-4; D is unclear. From germline, CDR1 is KGHSH and CDR2 LQKENI. The CDR3 extends over 13 amino acids. V dropped 5 bases and J dropped 4 bases, with 8 bases sitting between them. CDR3 DNA sequence: TGTGCCAGCTCAGGCGGGAATAATGAAAAACTGTTTTTT. Translation: CASSGGNNEKLFF. Based on the CDR3 plus reference TRBV18 and TRBJ1-4, the full variable domain is NAGVMQNPRHLVRRRGQEARLRCSPMKGHSHVYWYRQLPEEGLKFMVYLQKENIIDESGMPKERFSAEFPKEGPSILRIQQVVRGDSAAYFCASSGGNNEKLFFGSGTQLSVL.

The chain joins TRBV5-6 to TRBJ2-2; perhaps TRBD2 as D (5 bases). CDR3 length: 14 residues. Germline V lookup: CDR1 SGHDT, CDR2 YYEEEE. V lost 2 bases and J lost 7, with 12 bases in between. The CDR3 loop is CASSFISEVGELFF. DNA of the CDR3: TGTGCCAGCAGCTTTATTAGCGAGGTCGGGGAGCTGTTTTTT.

V and J are TRBV6-6 and TRBJ1-5; 7 bases match TRBD1. V lost 6 bases to trimming and J lost 6 bases; unmatched junction nucleotides: 8. CDR1 and CDR2 (germline): MNHNY, SVGAGI (reference sequence). The CDR3 consists of 14 residues. This chain's CDR3 is CASRRQGVSQPQHF. CDR3 nucleotides: TGTGCCAGCAGGAGACAGGGAGTCAGTCAGCCCCAGCATTTT.

V and J are TRBV11-2 and TRBJ2-7; D might be TRBD1 (6 bases). The CDR3 totals 15 residues. Germline CDR1 SGHAT, CDR2 FQNNGV. The V and J ends lost 1 base and 3 bases respectively, with 13 bases between them. CDR3 bases: TGTGCCAGCAGCTTAGTACAGGGTATAAACTACGAGCAGTACTTC. Translation gives CASSLVQGINYEQYF.

This clone appeared a single time. This chain uses TRBV7-3 with TRBJ2-5; 8 positions agree with TRBD2. The CDR3 has 16 amino acids. The V gene end was trimmed by 5 bases and the J gene end by 1 base; junction bases not matched to a gene: 9. Germline V CDR1 and CDR2: SGHTA, FQGTGA. CDR3 residues: CASSQDGLAGQETQYF. The CDR3 nucleotides are TGTGCCAGCAGCCAAGACGGTCTAGCGGGCCAAGAGACCCAGTACTTC.

The chain employs TRBV4-1 and TRBJ1-1, with D perhaps TRBD1 (6 bases). From germline, CDR1 is MGHRA and CDR2 YSYEKL. The germline V and J ends were trimmed by 1 base and 1 base, with 13 bases remaining between them. This CDR3 comprises 16 residues. The CDR3 DNA sequence: TGCGCCAGCAGCCAAGTGCCCACAGGGAAGAACACTGAAGCTTTCTTT. Protein sequence: CASSQVPTGKNTEAFF.

The chain combines TRBV19 with TRBJ1-1; the match to TRBD1 covers 7 bases. The V gene end was trimmed by 4 bases and the J gene end by 4 bases; junction bases not matched to a gene: 12. From germline, CDR1 is LNHDA and CDR2 SQIVND (reference sequence). This CDR3 is 16 amino acids long. CDR3 sequence: CASSTPRQGKGTEAFF. CDR3 DNA: TGTGCCAGTAGTACCCCACGACAGGGAAAGGGCACTGAAGCTTTCTTT.

The CDR3 bases are TGTGCCAGCAGCCAAGACCTTTCGGGCGGGAGCTTTGAGACCCAGTACTTC. This codes for CASSQDLSGGSFETQYF. The genes are TRBV14 and TRBJ2-5, with TRBD2 identical over 7 bases. The CDR3 length is 17 residues. V dropped 0 bases and J dropped 5; count of bases not matched to a gene: 12. CDR1 and CDR2 (germline): SGHDN, FVKESK.

This chain connects TRBV19 to TRBJ1-4; TRBD1 might be the D (5 bases). Trimming removed 9 bases at V and 9 bases at J, with 23 bases between. The CDR3 sequence is 15 residues long. Looked up from germline, CDR1 is LNHDA and CDR2 is SQIVND (reference sequence). The chain's CDR3 is CASRATGALLQKLFF. The CDR3 nucleotides are TGTGCCAGCCGAGCCACAGGAGCCCTCCTCCAAAAACTGTTTTTT.

The chain is built from TRBV12-3 or TRBV12-4 and TRBJ2-1; a weak D match, TRBD2 (5 bases). This CDR3 spans 13 amino acids. V lost 6 bases and J lost 5, with 11 bases in between. The CDR3 sequence is CASRDGINNEQFF. The CDR3 region has the DNA TGTGCCAGCAGGGACGGGATAAACAATGAGCAGTTCTTC.

The J gene is TRBJ2-3, the V gene TRBV19, with 10 bases lining up with TRBD2. Germline V gene sequence: CDR1 LNHDA, CDR2 SQIVND (reference sequence). This CDR3 spans 15 amino acids. Germline trimming cut 3 bases from V and 6 bases from J; bases unmatched to any gene: 6. The CDR3 loop reads CASSIVASGSDTQYF. As DNA, the CDR3 is TGTGCCAGTAGTATCGTGGCTAGCGGGAGTGATACGCAGTATTTT.

The J gene is TRBJ2-7, the V gene TRBV7-9; TRBD1 agrees at 7 bases. After removal of 6 bases from V and 0 bases from J, the junction contained 11 bases not matched to a gene. The V gene's germline CDR1 is SEHNR and CDR2 FQNEAQ (reference sequence). The CDR3 extends over 16 amino acids. The CDR3 is CASSPIQGDGSYEQYF. CDR3 in DNA: TGTGCCAGCAGTCCAATCCAGGGGGATGGCTCCTACGAGCAGTACTTC.

The V and J genes are TRBV10-3 and TRBJ2-7, with 9 nucleotides matching TRBD1. The CDR3 runs 13 residues. The germline CDR1 and CDR2 sequences are ENHRY and SYGVKD. With V trimmed by 11 bases and J by 0 bases, 5 bases remained unmatched. CDR3 sequence reads: CAVQQGASYEQYF. The CDR3 DNA is TGTGCCGTACAACAGGGGGCCTCCTACGAGCAGTACTTC.

The V call is TRBV7-9, the J call TRBJ1-2; 10 nucleotides match TRBD1. CDR1 and CDR2 (germline): SEHNR, FQNEAQ (reference sequence). Germline trimming cut 1 base from V and 5 bases from J; bases unmatched to any gene: 7. The CDR3 has 16 amino acids. The CDR3 spells CASSLGGTGAIYGYTF. DNA for the CDR3: TGTGCCAGCAGCTTAGGGGGGACAGGGGCGATTTATGGCTACACCTTC.

The chain couples TRBV19 to TRBJ1-3, with D possibly matching TRBD1 (6 bases). CDR1 and CDR2 from the germline V gene are LNHDA and SQIVND (reference sequence). The CDR3 runs to 16 residues. Trimming left V 3 bases short and J 0 bases short, with 12 bases between. This chain's CDR3 is CASSIPRQVSGNTIYF. In DNA form, the CDR3 reads TGTGCCAGTAGTATTCCTCGACAGGTCTCTGGAAACACCATATATTTT.

The chain joins TRBV4-2 to TRBJ1-2; D may be TRBD1 (5 bases). The ends were cut back, 0 bases at V and 4 bases at J, with 18 bases in the middle. Germline CDR1 reads LGHNA; CDR2 reads YNFKEQ. CDR3 length: 17 amino acids. In nucleotides, the CDR3 is TGTGCCAGCAGCCAAGAGGGAGGAGGGGCAGTCAGCTATGGCTACACCTTC. Protein sequence: CASSQEGGGAVSYGYTF.

This chain links TRBV9 with TRBJ1-1; no reliable D call. Trimming left V 2 bases short and J 1 base short, with 6 bases between. This CDR3 region has 13 residues. Germline CDR1 and CDR2: SGDLS and YYNGEE. The CDR3 region is CASSVAWNTEAFF. CDR3 in DNA: TGTGCCAGCAGCGTGGCATGGAACACTGAAGCTTTCTTT.